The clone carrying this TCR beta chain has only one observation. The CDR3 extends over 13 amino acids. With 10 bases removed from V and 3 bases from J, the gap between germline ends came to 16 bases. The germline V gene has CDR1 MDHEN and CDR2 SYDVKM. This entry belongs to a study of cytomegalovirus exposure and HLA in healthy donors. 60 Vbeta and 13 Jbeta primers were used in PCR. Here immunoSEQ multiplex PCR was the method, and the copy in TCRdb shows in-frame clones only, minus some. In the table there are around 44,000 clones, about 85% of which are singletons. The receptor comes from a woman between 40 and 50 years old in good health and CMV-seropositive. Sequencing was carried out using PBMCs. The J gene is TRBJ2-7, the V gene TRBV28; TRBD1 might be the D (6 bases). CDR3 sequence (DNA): TGTGCCATCTGTGGGACACCAAACTACGAGCAGTACTTC. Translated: CAICGTPNYEQYF.